These 12 T cell receptor beta chains originate from one sample sequenced in a study of control samples from healthy donors and cancer patients. Libraries were prepared by immunoSEQ multiplex PCR; TCRdb keeps only in-frame clonotypes and omits some of them. The sample comprises tens of thousands of clones, 65% to 90% of which are singletons, and approximately 5% rests with the top ten. Source material: blood. The receptors were gathered from a man aged 40-50 years in good health.

The gene calls are TRBV7-2 and TRBJ1-4, with D possibly being TRBD1 (6 bases). The germline gives CDR1 SGHTA, CDR2 FQGNSA. V lost 1 base to trimming and J lost 6 bases, with 12 bases between them. The CDR3 covers 15 residues. The CDR3: CASSLGGEGDEKLFF. The CDR3 DNA reads TGTGCCAGCAGCTTAGGTGGGGAGGGGGATGAAAAACTGTTTTTT.

V is TRBV11-2 and J is TRBJ1-1, with 9 nucleotides matching TRBD1. CDR3 length equals 14 residues. V trimming: 8 bases; J trimming: 1 base; junction bases outside the gene matches: 5. Germline V gives CDR1 SGHAT, CDR2 FQNNGV. The CDR3 coding sequence is TGTGCCAGCGTCCGGGACAGGGAGAACACTGAAGCTTTCTTT. This sequence encodes CASVRDRENTEAFF.

The chain has TRBV6-2 or TRBV6-3 and TRBJ1-1; D is perhaps TRBD1 (6 bases). The germline V and J ends were trimmed by 2 bases and 0 bases, with 10 bases remaining between them. The CDR3 totals 15 residues. Germline values: CDR1 MNHEY, CDR2 SVGEGT. The CDR3 spells CASSYEGGLNTEAFF. The CDR3 DNA follows: TGTGCCAGCAGTTACGAGGGGGGATTGAACACTGAAGCTTTCTTT.

The J gene is TRBJ2-3, the V gene TRBV3-1 (or the pseudogene TRBV3-2), with unresolved D. The CDR3 extends over 12 amino acids. The V and J ends lost 1 base and 1 base respectively, with 0 bases between them. Germline lookup yields CDR1 LGHDT and CDR2 YNNKEL (reference sequence). CDR3 in DNA: TGTGCCAGCAGCCAAGGCACAGATACGCAGTATTTT. It encodes CASSQGTDTQYF.

The V call is TRBV9, the J call TRBJ2-5, with 10 bases matching TRBD1. Trimming cost V 3 bases and J 0 bases; bases outside gene matches: 2. The CDR3 has 15 amino acids. The germline V gene encodes CDR1 SGDLS and CDR2 YYNGEE. In nucleotides, the CDR3 is TGTGCCAGCAGCGGACAGGGGGCCGACCAAGAGACCCAGTACTTC. Protein: CASSGQGADQETQYF.

The chain employs TRBV28 and TRBJ1-3; D remains unclear. The germline gives CDR1 MDHEN, CDR2 SYDVKM. V was shortened by 5 bases and J by 0 bases, with 14 bases between the two germline ends. CDR3 length equals 16 residues. CDR3 amino acids: CASSTTGQISGNTIYF. CDR3 DNA: TGTGCCAGCAGTACGACCGGGCAGATCTCTGGAAACACCATATATTTT.

In its sample, this clone was seen a few times. V is TRBV7-9 and J is TRBJ2-5, with 9 positions matching TRBD2. V gave up 5 bases and J gave up 2 bases; unmatched junction bases: 3. The germline V gene has CDR1 SEHNR and CDR2 FQNEAQ (reference sequence). This CDR3 is built from 14 residues. This CDR3 reads CASSIGLAQETQYF. CDR3 coding DNA: TGTGCCAGCAGCATCGGACTAGCGCAAGAGACCCAGTACTTC. The variable domain in full, with the rest retrieved from reference TRBV7-9 and TRBJ2-5, is DTGVSQNPRHKITKRGQNVTFRCDPISEHNRLYWYRQTLGQGPEFLTYFQNEAQLEKSRLLSDRFSAERPKGSFSTLEIQRTEQGDSAMYLCASSIGLAQETQYFGPGTRLLVL.

The chain combines TRBV4-1 with TRBJ2-7; D is undetermined. V lost 0 bases to trimming and J lost 4 bases, with 13 bases between them. CDR3 length: 15 residues. CDR1 is MGHRA and CDR2 is YSYEKL in the germline V gene. CDR3 DNA: TGCGCCAGCAGCCAAGATAAGGTCTGGTCTTACGAGCAGTACTTC. Translated, it gives CASSQDKVWSYEQYF.

This clone was detected only a few times. V and J are TRBV30 and TRBJ1-6, with TRBD1 as a possible D gene (5 bases). V shed 2 bases and J shed 9 bases, with 17 bases lying between them. The CDR3 loop spans 15 amino acids. The germline gives CDR1 GTSNPN, CDR2 SVGIG (reference sequence). CDR3 region: CAWSPPGNLISPLHF. The CDR3 nucleotides read TGTGCCTGGAGTCCCCCAGGGAACCTAATTTCACCCCTCCACTTT.

This sequence joins TRBV24-1 and TRBJ2-7, with 8 bases lining up with TRBD2. This CDR3 is 16 amino acids long. Germline trimming cut 2 bases from V and 0 bases from J; bases unmatched to any gene: 5. Germline CDR1 KGHDR, CDR2 SFDVKD. The CDR3 bases are TGTGCCACCAGTGATTCCGGCGGGAGGTCCTCCTACGAGCAGTACTTC. Translated, it gives CATSDSGGRSSYEQYF.

This rearrangement joins TRBV9 to TRBJ2-5; 7 bases are shared with TRBD2. The CDR3 is made up of 15 amino acids. The ends lost 7 bases at V and 0 bases at J; junction bases unmatched: 9. Germline values: CDR1 SGDLS, CDR2 YYNGEE. CDR3 DNA: TGTGCCAGCCAGGCCGGGACTACGTACCAAGAGACCCAGTACTTC. Its protein product is CASQAGTTYQETQYF. The variable domain in full, with the rest retrieved from reference TRBV9 and TRBJ2-5, is DSGVTQTPKHLITATGQRVTLRCSPRSGDLSVYWYQQSLDQGLQFLIQYYNGEERAKGNILERFSAQQFPDLHSELNLSSLELGDSALYFCASQAGTTYQETQYFGPGTRLLVL.

The chain employs TRBV2 and TRBJ2-2; no definite D call. Trimming took off 6 bases at V and 6 bases at J, with 14 bases between the two ends. This CDR3 spans 14 amino acids. Germline values: CDR1 SNHLY, CDR2 FYNNEI. CDR3 bases: TGTGCCAGCAGGCGGAGCTTGTCCCCCGGGGAGCTGTTTTTT. Its protein is CASRRSLSPGELFF. Full variable domain (outside the CDR3, taken from reference TRBV2 and TRBJ2-2): EPEVTQTPSHQVTQMGQEVILRCVPISNHLYFYWYRQILGQKVEFLVSFYNNEISEKSEIFDDQFSVERPDGSNFTLKIRSTKLEDSAMYFCASRRSLSPGELFFGEGSRLTVL.